This entry lists 4 T cell receptor beta chains sequenced from one sample in a study of blood T cell repertoires in COVID-19. The data were produced by immunoSEQ multiplex PCR, yet TCRdb's version contains in-frame clones alone and is incomplete. This table holds roughly 500,000 clones, about 88% found once. The sequenced sample consisted of peripheral blood. These receptors originate from a man between 18 and 35 years old with COVID-19, enrolled during active disease.

The V gene is TRBV3-1 (or the pseudogene TRBV3-2), the J gene TRBJ2-5; TRBD2 aligns across 9 bases. The CDR3 loop spans 15 amino acids. CDR1 is LGHDT, CDR2 YNNKEL, per germline (reference sequence). V trimming: 4 bases; J trimming: 0 bases; junction bases outside the gene matches: 3. CDR3 sequence: CASSPTSGYQETQYF. The CDR3 DNA reads as TGTGCCAGCAGCCCCACTAGCGGGTACCAAGAGACCCAGTACTTC.

This chain links TRBV7-8 with TRBJ2-1, with 8 bases identical to TRBD2. From germline, CDR1 is SGHVS and CDR2 FQNEAQ. This CDR3 is 15 amino acids long. The J segment lost 9 bases and the V segment lost 0 bases, leaving 7 bases of the junction unmatched. CDR3 in amino acids: CASSLATGGRGEQFF. As DNA, the CDR3 is TGTGCCAGCAGCTTAGCCACGGGAGGGCGAGGTGAGCAGTTCTTC.

This clone was seen more than once but under ten times. The J gene is TRBJ1-1, the V gene TRBV5-1, with D hard to call. The germline V gene encodes CDR1 SGHRS and CDR2 YFSETQ. The CDR3 contains 16 residues. V lost 1 base and J lost 7, with 20 bases in between. CDR3 region: CASSLIRKQPVREAFF. The CDR3, as DNA: TGCGCCAGCAGCTTGATTCGAAAACAGCCGGTCCGTGAAGCTTTCTTT. The variable domain in full, completed from reference TRBV5-1 and TRBJ1-1, reads KAGVTQTPRYLIKTRGQQVTLSCSPISGHRSVSWYQQTPGQGLQFLFEYFSETQRNKGNFPGRFSGRQFSNSRSEMNVSTLELGDSALYLCASSLIRKQPVREAFFGQGTRLTVV.

The chain joins TRBV4-2 to TRBJ2-1, with 11 positions matching TRBD2. The CDR3 is made up of 15 amino acids. Germline V gives CDR1 LGHNA, CDR2 YNFKEQ. The trim removed 1 base at V and 8 bases at J, leaving 4 bases unmatched. The CDR3 DNA reads TGTGCCAGCAGCCAAGGCGGGACTAGCGGAGATGAGCAGTTCTTC. Residues: CASSQGGTSGDEQFF.